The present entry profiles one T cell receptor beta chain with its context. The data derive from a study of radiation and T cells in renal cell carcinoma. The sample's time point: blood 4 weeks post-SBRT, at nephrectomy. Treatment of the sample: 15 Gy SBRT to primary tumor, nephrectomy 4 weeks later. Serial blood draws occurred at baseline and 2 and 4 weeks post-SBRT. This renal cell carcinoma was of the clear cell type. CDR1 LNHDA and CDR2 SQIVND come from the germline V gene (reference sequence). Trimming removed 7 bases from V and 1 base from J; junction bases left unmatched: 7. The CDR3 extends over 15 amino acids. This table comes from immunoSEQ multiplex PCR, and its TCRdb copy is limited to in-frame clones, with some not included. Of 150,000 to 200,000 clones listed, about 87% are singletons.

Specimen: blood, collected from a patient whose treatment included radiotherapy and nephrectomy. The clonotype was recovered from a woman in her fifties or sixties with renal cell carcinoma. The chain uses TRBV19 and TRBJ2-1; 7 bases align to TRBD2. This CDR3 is CASTNGGSSYNEQFF. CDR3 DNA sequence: TGTGCCAGTACCAACGGGGGGAGTTCCTACAATGAGCAGTTCTTC.